This TCR beta chain was obtained from a study of control samples from healthy donors and cancer patients (TCRdb year 2020). Receptor amplification or capture employed the immunoSEQ multiplex PCR assay. TCRdb mirrors the immuneACCESS table, restricted to in-frame sequences. Some clones are absent from its copies; in checked studies, under half trace to an unresolved V gene, and the reason for the others is unknown. This sample has fewer than 200,000 clones in its table, and approximately 95% of those were observed once. More than 1.2% of the sample is in the top ten clones. The CDR3 sequence holds 18 residues, the cysteine and phenylalanine included. Only the CDR3 portion is preserved as DNA: 54 bases, with reading frame beginning at the first base. After removal of 0 bases from V and 1 base from J, the junction retains 10 bases not matched to a gene. The germline V gene yields KGHDR for CDR1 and SFDVKD for CDR2.

With respect to this clone: Its antigen specificity is not known. No base-level quality is on record; no much larger clone is a single base apart.

The sequenced sample was blood. This TCR was recovered from a man in his late teens or twenties in good health. The rearranged segments are TRBV24-1 and TRBJ2-5; 7 central bases correspond to TRBD1. The CDR3 reads CATSDLGQGDSTQETQYF. The DNA sequence is TGTGCCACCAGTGATTTGGGGCAAGGGGACAGTACCCAAGAGACCCAGTACTTC.